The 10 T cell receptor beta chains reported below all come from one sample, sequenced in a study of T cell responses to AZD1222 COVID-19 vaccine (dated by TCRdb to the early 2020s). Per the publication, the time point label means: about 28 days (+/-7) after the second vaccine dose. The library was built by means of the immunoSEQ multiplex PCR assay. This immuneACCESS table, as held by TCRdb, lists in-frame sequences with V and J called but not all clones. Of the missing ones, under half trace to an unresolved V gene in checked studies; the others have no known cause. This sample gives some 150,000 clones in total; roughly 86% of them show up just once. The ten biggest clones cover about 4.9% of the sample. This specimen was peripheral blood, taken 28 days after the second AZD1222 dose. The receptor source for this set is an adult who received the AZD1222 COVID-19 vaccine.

This CDR3 is CASSITRGRDNQPQHF. In nucleotides, the CDR3 is TGTGCCAGTAGTATAACGAGGGGGAGGGATAATCAGCCCCAGCATTTT. The chain links TRBV19 to TRBJ1-5; possible D gene TRBD1, 6 bases. The CDR3 covers 16 residues. Germline lookup yields CDR1 LNHDA and CDR2 SQIVND (reference sequence). Trimming took off 2 bases at V and 4 bases at J, with 15 bases between the two ends.

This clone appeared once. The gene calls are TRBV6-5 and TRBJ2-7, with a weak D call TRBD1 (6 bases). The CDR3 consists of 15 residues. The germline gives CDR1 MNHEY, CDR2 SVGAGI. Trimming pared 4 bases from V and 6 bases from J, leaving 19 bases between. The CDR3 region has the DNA TGTGCCAGCAGTTCCCCCGGTTGGGGGCCCGTCGAGCAGTACTTC. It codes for CASSSPGWGPVEQYF.

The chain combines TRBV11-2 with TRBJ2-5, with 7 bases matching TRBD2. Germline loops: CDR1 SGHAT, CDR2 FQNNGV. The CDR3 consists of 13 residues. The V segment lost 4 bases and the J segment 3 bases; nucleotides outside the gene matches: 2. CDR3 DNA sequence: TGTGCCAGCAGCTCTAGCGGCAAAGAGACCCAGTACTTC. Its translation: CASSSSGKETQYF.

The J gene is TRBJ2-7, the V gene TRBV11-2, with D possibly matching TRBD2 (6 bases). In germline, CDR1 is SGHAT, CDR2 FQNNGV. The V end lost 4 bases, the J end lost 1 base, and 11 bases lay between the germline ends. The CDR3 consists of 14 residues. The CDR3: CASSSRRGSYEQYF. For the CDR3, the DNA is TGTGCCAGCAGCTCCAGGCGGGGTTCCTACGAGCAGTACTTC.

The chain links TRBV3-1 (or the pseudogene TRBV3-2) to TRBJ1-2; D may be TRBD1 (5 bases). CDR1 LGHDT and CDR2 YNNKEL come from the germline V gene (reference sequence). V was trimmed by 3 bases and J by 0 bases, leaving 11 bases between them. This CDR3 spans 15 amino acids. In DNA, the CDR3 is TGTGCCAGCAGCCAGGGGACGTCAGCTAACTATGGCTACACCTTC. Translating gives CASSQGTSANYGYTF.

The CDR3 DNA sequence: TGTGCCATCAGTGACCCGAACTACGAGCAGTACTTC. Encoded protein: CAISDPNYEQYF. The rearrangement joins TRBV10-3 to TRBJ2-7, with D unclear. The CDR3 extends over 12 amino acids. Germline V gene data show CDR1 as ENHRY and CDR2 as SYGVKD. Trimming pared 3 bases from V and 3 bases from J, leaving 6 bases between.

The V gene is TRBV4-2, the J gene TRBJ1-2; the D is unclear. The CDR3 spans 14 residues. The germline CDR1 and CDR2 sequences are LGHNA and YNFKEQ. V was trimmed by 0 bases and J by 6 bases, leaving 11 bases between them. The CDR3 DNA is TGTGCCAGCAGCCAAGATTTGAAAGGGAATGGCTACACCTTC. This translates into CASSQDLKGNGYTF.

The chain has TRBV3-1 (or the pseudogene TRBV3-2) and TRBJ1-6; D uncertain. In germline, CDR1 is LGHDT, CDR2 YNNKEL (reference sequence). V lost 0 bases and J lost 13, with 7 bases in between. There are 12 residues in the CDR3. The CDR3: CASSQDPQPLHF. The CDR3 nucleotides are TGTGCCAGCAGCCAAGATCCCCAGCCCCTCCACTTT.

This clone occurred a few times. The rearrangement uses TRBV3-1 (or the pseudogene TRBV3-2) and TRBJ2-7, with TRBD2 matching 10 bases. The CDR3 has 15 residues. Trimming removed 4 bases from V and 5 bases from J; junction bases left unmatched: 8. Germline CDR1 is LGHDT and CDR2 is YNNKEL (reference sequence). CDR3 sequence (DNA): TGTGCCAGCAGCCCCTCGCTAGCGGGAGTCAACGAGCAGTACTTC. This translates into CASSPSLAGVNEQYF.

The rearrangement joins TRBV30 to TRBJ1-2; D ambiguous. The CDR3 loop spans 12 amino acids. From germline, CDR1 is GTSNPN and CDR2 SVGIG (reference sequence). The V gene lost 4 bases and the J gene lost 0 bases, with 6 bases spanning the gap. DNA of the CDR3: TGTGCCTGGAAACAAGCTAACTATGGCTACACCTTC. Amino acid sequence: CAWKQANYGYTF.